This TCR beta chain emerged from a study of blood T cell repertoires in COVID-19. Overall study context: Sites in the United States, Italy and Spain provided acute and convalescent COVID-19 samples. Sample material is recorded as cDNA or gDNA derived from T cells, B-cell-depleted T cells, or PBMCs.

This clone was seen a handful of times. In the study's own analysis: Cell counts per sample came from amplifying reference gene primers. The method was immunoSEQ multiplex PCR; TCRdb's version includes in-frame clones alone and lacks a portion of them. V, J and clone size are taken as reported in that table, and D and trimming were inferred from the DNA itself. Among nearly 350,000 clones listed, approximately 82% were seen once. The germline CDR1 and CDR2 sequences are MNHEY and SVGEGT. The CDR3 has 15 residues. V was trimmed by 6 bases and J by 3 bases, leaving 16 bases between them. The sequenced material came from peripheral blood. The TCR was taken from a man aged 25-40 years with active or convalescent COVID-19. The V and J genes are TRBV6-2 or TRBV6-3 and TRBJ2-3; D is perhaps TRBD2 (5 bases). The chain's CDR3 is CASSPDSGETDTQYF. For the CDR3, the DNA is TGTGCCAGCAGCCCCGATTCCGGGGAGACAGATACGCAGTATTTT.